One sample yielded the 16 T cell receptor beta chains listed below, sequenced in a study of T cell responses to AZD1222 COVID-19 vaccine. The data were produced by immunoSEQ multiplex PCR, yet TCRdb's version contains in-frame clones alone and is incomplete. This table holds about 200,000 clones, more than 80% found once. Source: peripheral blood, taken 28 days after the second dose of the MenACWY control vaccine. These receptors originate from an adult who received the MenACWY meningococcal vaccine as a control.

V usage is TRBV13 and J usage is TRBJ2-7; tentative D call: TRBD1 (6 bases). V lost 5 bases and J lost 3, with 14 bases in between. The V gene's germline CDR1 is PRHDT and CDR2 FYEKMQ (reference sequence). The CDR3 has 14 residues. Written as DNA, the CDR3 is TGTGCCAGCAGCGGCGACAGGAGGATCTACGAGCAGTACTTC. Translation: CASSGDRRIYEQYF.

The rearrangement links TRBV19 to TRBJ1-3, with D perhaps TRBD1 (6 bases). With 3 bases removed from V and 4 bases from J, the gap between germline ends came to 10 bases. Per germline, CDR1 LNHDA and CDR2 SQIVND (reference sequence). The CDR3 totals 14 residues. The CDR3, as DNA: TGTGCCAGTAGTATCAGGGGCTACGGAAACACCATATATTTT. As protein: CASSIRGYGNTIYF.

The chain employs TRBV6-6 and TRBJ1-1; D possibly corresponds to TRBD1 (5 bases). CDR1 MNHNY and CDR2 SVGAGI come from the germline V gene (reference sequence). V was trimmed by 4 bases and J by 5 bases, leaving 11 bases between them. The CDR3 is 13 amino acids. In DNA form, the CDR3 reads TGTGCCAGCAGTTCTTGGCAGGGAACTGAAGCTTTCTTT. Its protein product is CASSSWQGTEAFF.

A single count supports this clone. The chain carries TRBV19 and TRBJ2-2; maybe TRBD1 (6 bases). Trimming cost V 10 bases and J 2 bases, with 14 bases left between them. CDR3 length: 14 residues. Per the germline V gene, CDR1 is LNHDA and CDR2 is SQIVND (reference sequence). CDR3 nucleotide sequence: TGTGCCATCAGGGGCTCTCGTAACACCGGGGAGCTGTTTTTT. Protein product: CAIRGSRNTGELFF. The whole variable domain, filled in from reference TRBV19 and TRBJ2-2, reads DGGITQSPKYLFRKEGQNVTLSCEQNLNHDAMYWYRQDPGQGLRLIYYSQIVNDFQKGDIAEGYSVSREKKESFPLTVTSAQKNPTAFYLCAIRGSRNTGELFFGEGSRLTVL.

This clone was counted only a few times. This sequence joins TRBV30 and TRBJ2-5; D gene uncertain. The CDR3 spans 12 residues. Germline V gene sequence: CDR1 GTSNPN, CDR2 SVGIG (reference sequence). V was clipped by 5 bases and J by 5 bases, with 12 bases between them. The CDR3 DNA sequence: TGTGCCTGGGGACCTACCGGGGAGACCCAGTACTTC. Translation gives CAWGPTGETQYF.

This rearrangement joins TRBV5-1 to TRBJ2-4, with D perhaps TRBD1 (5 bases). CDR3 length: 14 residues. Germline lookup yields CDR1 SGHRS and CDR2 YFSETQ. Trimming cost V 0 bases and J 5 bases, with 9 bases left between them. The CDR3 here is CASSLGWGENIQYF. CDR3 DNA sequence: TGCGCCAGCAGCTTGGGGTGGGGCGAAAACATTCAGTACTTC.

Only one count was recorded for this clone. The chain is built from TRBV7-3 and TRBJ2-2; D call uncertain. Germline assignment: CDR1 SGHTA and CDR2 FQGTGA. The CDR3 consists of 13 residues. V lost 6 bases and J 4 bases, leaving 9 bases between the germline ends. The CDR3, as DNA: TGTGCCAGCAGTTCCTTGGTCACCGGGGAGCTGTTTTTT. Translation: CASSSLVTGELFF.

The gene calls are TRBV10-2 and TRBJ2-3; the match to TRBD1 covers 8 bases. The CDR3 is 16 residues long. Looked up from germline, CDR1 is WSHSY and CDR2 is SAAADI. The ends lost 7 bases at V and 0 bases at J; junction bases unmatched: 9. Written as DNA, the CDR3 is TGCGCCAGCATAGACAGGGGTTCTGCTAGCACAGATACGCAGTATTTT. The encoded protein is CASIDRGSASTDTQYF.

This chain connects TRBV4-2 to TRBJ2-3; TRBD1 aligns across 8 bases. CDR3 size: 15 residues. Germline trimming cut 0 bases from V and 4 bases from J; bases unmatched to any gene: 3. The germline gives CDR1 LGHNA, CDR2 YNFKEQ. CDR3: CASSQDGQGADTQYF. CDR3 nucleotide sequence: TGTGCCAGCAGCCAAGATGGACAGGGCGCAGATACGCAGTATTTT.

The V gene is TRBV10-2, the J gene TRBJ2-4, with D tentatively TRBD1 (6 bases). The germline gives CDR1 WSHSY, CDR2 SAAADI. CDR3 length equals 16 residues. Trimming pared 7 bases from V and 1 base from J, leaving 17 bases between. This CDR3 reads CASTDQKGVAKNIQYF. For the CDR3, the DNA is TGCGCCAGCACAGACCAGAAGGGGGTGGCCAAAAACATTCAGTACTTC.

CDR3 nucleotides: TGTGCCAGCAGCTACGACAGGGGGCTTACTGAAGCTTTCTTT. It is translated as CASSYDRGLTEAFF. The genes are TRBV6-5 and TRBJ1-1; TRBD1 matches 10 bases. Germline V lookup: CDR1 MNHEY, CDR2 SVGAGI. This CDR3 contains 14 residues. With 6 bases clipped from V and 5 bases from J, the junction kept 6 bases outside the gene matches.

V usage is TRBV27 and J usage is TRBJ2-3; D possibly corresponds to TRBD2 (5 bases). The germline V gene encodes CDR1 MNHEY and CDR2 SMNVEV (reference sequence). Trimming removed 6 bases from V and 1 base from J, with 11 bases in between. The CDR3 runs 14 residues. CDR3 sequence: CASRRGSGTDTQYF. The CDR3 DNA is TGTGCCAGCAGACGGGGTAGCGGCACAGATACGCAGTATTTT.

J is TRBJ1-4 and V is TRBV18; no definite D call. V was clipped by 3 bases and J by 0 bases, with 11 bases between them. CDR1 and CDR2 (germline): KGHSH, LQKENI. This CDR3 is 16 amino acids long. CDR3 sequence: CASSPLGGSTNEKLFF. CDR3 bases: TGTGCCAGCTCACCCTTGGGAGGTTCAACTAATGAAAAACTGTTTTTT.

CDR3 in amino acids: CASSPGQGNQPQHF. In DNA form, the CDR3 reads TGTGCCAGCAGCCCCGGACAGGGTAATCAGCCCCAGCATTTT. This chain connects TRBV11-2 to TRBJ1-5; the match to TRBD1 covers 8 bases. Unmatched junction bases numbered 4, after V lost 5 bases and J lost 4 bases. Germline V gene data show CDR1 as SGHAT and CDR2 as FQNNGV. CDR3 length: 14 amino acids.

This clone is a singleton in its sample. This sequence joins TRBV6-1 and TRBJ2-7; a weak D match, TRBD2 (6 bases). The V and J ends lost 1 base and 6 bases respectively, with 13 bases between them. The CDR3 runs 14 residues. The V gene's germline CDR1 is MNHNS and CDR2 SASEGT. The CDR3 DNA reads as TGTGCCAGCAGTGAAGTTCGGAGGGCTGGCGAGCAGTACTTC. Translated, it gives CASSEVRRAGEQYF.

This chain joins TRBV3-1 (or the pseudogene TRBV3-2) and TRBJ1-5; D gene unclear. CDR3 length: 15 amino acids. The V end lost 0 bases, the J end lost 1 base, and 7 bases lay between the germline ends. The germline CDR1 and CDR2 sequences are LGHDT and YNNKEL (reference sequence). CDR3 DNA: TGTGCCAGCAGCCAAGACCCCAGGAGCAATCAGCCCCAGCATTTT. Amino acids: CASSQDPRSNQPQHF.